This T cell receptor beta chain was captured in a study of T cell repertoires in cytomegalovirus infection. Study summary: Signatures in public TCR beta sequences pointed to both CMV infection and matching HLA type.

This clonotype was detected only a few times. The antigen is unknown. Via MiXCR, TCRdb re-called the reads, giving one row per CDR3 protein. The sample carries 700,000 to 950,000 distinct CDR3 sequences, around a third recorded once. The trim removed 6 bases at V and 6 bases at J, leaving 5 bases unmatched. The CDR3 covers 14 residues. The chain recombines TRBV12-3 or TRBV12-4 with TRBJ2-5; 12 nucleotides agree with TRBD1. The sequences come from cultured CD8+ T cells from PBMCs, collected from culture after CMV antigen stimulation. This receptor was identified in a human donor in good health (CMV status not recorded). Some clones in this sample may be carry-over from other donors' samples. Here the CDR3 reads CASRSGTGGKTQYF. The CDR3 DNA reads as TGTGCCAGCAGATCCGGGACAGGGGGCAAGACCCAGTACTTC.